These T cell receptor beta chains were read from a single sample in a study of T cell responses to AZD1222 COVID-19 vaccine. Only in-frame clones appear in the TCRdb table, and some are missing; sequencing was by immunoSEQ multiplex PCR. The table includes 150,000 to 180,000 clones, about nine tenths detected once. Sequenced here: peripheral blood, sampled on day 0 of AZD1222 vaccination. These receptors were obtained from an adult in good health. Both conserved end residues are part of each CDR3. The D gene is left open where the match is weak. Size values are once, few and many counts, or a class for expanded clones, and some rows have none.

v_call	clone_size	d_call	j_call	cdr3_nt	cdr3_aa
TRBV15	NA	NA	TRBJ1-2	TGTGCCACCAGCAGAGATATGCAGGGGAGTGGTTACTATGGCTACACCTTC	CATSRDMQGSGYYGYTF
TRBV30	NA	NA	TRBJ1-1	TGTGCCTGGCGGTTAGGACCGACCGTCTTT	CAWRLGPTVF
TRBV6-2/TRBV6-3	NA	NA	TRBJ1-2	TGTGCCAGCAGTTCATTGGTTGATGGCTACACCTTC	CASSSLVDGYTF
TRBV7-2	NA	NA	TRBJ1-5	TGTGCCAGCAGCTTAGTGGCCAGCAATCAGCCCCAGCATTTT	CASSLVASNQPQHF
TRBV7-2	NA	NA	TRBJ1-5	TGTGCCAGCAGCTTAGACAGGGCCAATCAGCCCCAGCATTTT	CASSLDRANQPQHF
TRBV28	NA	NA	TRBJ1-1	TGTGCCAGCGGAAAGGGGGAGATGAACACTGAAGCTTTCTTT	CASGKGEMNTEAFF
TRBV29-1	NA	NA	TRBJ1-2	TGCAGCGTTGCACAGGAGAACTATGGCTACACCTTC	CSVAQENYGYTF
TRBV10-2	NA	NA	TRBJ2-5	TGCGCCAGCAGTAGCCCTTGGGGGAACCAAGAGACCCAGTACTTC	CASSSPWGNQETQYF
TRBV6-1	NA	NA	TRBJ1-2	TGTGCCAGCAGTGAAGCGAAGTCCGGCACCTTC	CASSEAKSGTF
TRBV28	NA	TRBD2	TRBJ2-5	TGTGCCAGCAGTCCCGCCCAGGCTAGCGGCGCAGAGACCCAGTACTTC	CASSPAQASGAETQYF
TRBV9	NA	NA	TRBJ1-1	TGTGCCAGCAGCGTGATGGGACAGAACACTGAAGCTTTCTTT	CASSVMGQNTEAFF
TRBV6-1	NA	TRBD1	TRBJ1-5	TGTGCCAGCAGTGAGTGGGACAGGGGAGACCAGCCCCAGCATTTT	CASSEWDRGDQPQHF
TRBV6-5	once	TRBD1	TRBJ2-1	TGTGCCAGCAGGAACCCAGGGGGTGAGCAGTTCTTC	CASRNPGGEQFF
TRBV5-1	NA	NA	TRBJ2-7	TGCGCCAGCAGGAGGCTAACAAGCTCCTACGAGCAGTACTTC	CASRRLTSSYEQYF
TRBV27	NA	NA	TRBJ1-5	TGTGCCAGCAGCCCCGCCAGTAGCAATCAGCCCCAGCATTTT	CASSPASSNQPQHF
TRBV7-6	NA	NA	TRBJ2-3	TGTGCCAGCAGCTTAGAAGAACTAGATCCAGATACGCAGTATTTT	CASSLEELDPDTQYF
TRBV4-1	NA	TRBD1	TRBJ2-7	TGCGCCAGCAGCCAGCCGGGACAGGGGGCTTACGAGCAGTACTTC	CASSQPGQGAYEQYF
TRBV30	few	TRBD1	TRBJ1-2	TGTGCCTGGTGGGACAGGAGTAGAGGCTACACCTTC	CAWWDRSRGYTF
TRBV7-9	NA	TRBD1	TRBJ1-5	TGTGCCAGCAGCCGTCAGTCAGGGGGCCACCAGCCCCAGCATTTT	CASSRQSGGHQPQHF
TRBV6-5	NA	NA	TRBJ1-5	TGTGCCAGCAGGGACACTAGGGGGCAGCCCCAGCATTTT	CASRDTRGQPQHF
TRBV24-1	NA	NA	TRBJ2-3	TGTGCCACCAGTCATACTGGGAGGTCAACAGATACGCAGTATTTT	CATSHTGRSTDTQYF
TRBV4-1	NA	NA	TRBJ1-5	TGCGCCAGCAGCCATGAGGGGGATGGTCAGCCCCAGCATTTT	CASSHEGDGQPQHF
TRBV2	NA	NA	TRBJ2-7	TGTGCCAGCAGTGTGGAGCGTTACGAGCAGTACTTC	CASSVERYEQYF
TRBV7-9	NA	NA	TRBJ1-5	TGTGCCAGCAGCTTAGATGCCTCGACCCAGCATTTT	CASSLDASTQHF
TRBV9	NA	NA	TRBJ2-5	TGTGCCAGCAGCGTAGGGGAGGAGACCCAGTACTTC	CASSVGEETQYF
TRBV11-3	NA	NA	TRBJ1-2	TGTGCCAGCAGCTTCCGGACGGGAGGTGGCTACACCTTC	CASSFRTGGGYTF
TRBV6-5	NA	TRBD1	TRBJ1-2	TGTGCCAGCTTAAGGTATAACGACAGGGCCCATGGCTACACCTTC	CASLRYNDRAHGYTF
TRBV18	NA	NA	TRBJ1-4	TGTGCCAGCTCACCTGGGGCAGGTTCTAATGAAAAACTGTTTTTT	CASSPGAGSNEKLFF
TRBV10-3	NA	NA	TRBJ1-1	TGTGCCATCAGTGAGTCTGGAGCCGCGGCTTTCTTT	CAISESGAAAFF
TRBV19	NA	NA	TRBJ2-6	TGTGCCAGTAGCCACAGGGTCACTGGGGCCAACGTCCTGACTTTC	CASSHRVTGANVLTF
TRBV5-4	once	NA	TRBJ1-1	TGTGCCAGCAGCTTAGGACAACTAATGAACACTGAAGCTTTCTTT	CASSLGQLMNTEAFF
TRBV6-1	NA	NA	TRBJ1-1	TGTGCCAGCAGTGAAGCGGGGGGGAGCGGCACTGAAGCTTTCTTT	CASSEAGGSGTEAFF
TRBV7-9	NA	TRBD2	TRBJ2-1	TGTGCCAGCGAGACTAGCGGGGAGGTTGAGCAGTTCTTC	CASETSGEVEQFF
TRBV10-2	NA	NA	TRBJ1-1	TGCGCCAGCGGACTCCAGAACACTGAAGCTTTCTTT	CASGLQNTEAFF
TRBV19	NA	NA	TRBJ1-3	TGTGCCACCCTCACAACCCCAGGAGTCTCTGGAAACACCATATATTTT	CATLTTPGVSGNTIYF
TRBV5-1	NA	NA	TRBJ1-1	TGCGCCAGCAGCTCGGGGGGCGAGGACACTGAAGCTTTCTTT	CASSSGGEDTEAFF
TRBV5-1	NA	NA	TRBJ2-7	TGCGCCAGCAGCTTGGAGGCTAGCGATGTCTACGAGCAGTACTTC	CASSLEASDVYEQYF
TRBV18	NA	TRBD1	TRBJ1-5	TGTGCCAGCTCACCATCCGGACAGGGGGCGCGTCAGCCCCAGCATTTT	CASSPSGQGARQPQHF
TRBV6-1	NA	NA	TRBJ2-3	TGTGCCAGCAGTGATTTCCCCGGCCTAGTCACAGATACGCAGTATTTT	CASSDFPGLVTDTQYF
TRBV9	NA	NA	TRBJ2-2	TGTGCCAGCAGCGCCGCGGTAACGAACACCGGGGAGCTGTTTTTT	CASSAAVTNTGELFF
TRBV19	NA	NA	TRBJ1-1	TGTGCCAGTAGTATTTTGAGGGTAGGTCCCATGAACACTGAAGCTTTCTTT	CASSILRVGPMNTEAFF
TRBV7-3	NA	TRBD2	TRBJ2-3	TGTGCCAGCAGTCCCCGGGGAAGCGGGGGCACAGATACGCAGTATTTT	CASSPRGSGGTDTQYF
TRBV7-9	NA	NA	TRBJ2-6	TGTGCCAGCAGCGCCATAATGGGAGCTGGGGCCAACGTCCTGACTTTC	CASSAIMGAGANVLTF
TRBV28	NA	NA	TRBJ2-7	TGTGCCAGCAGTGGGGAGGGGGTCCCTTACGAGCAGTACTTC	CASSGEGVPYEQYF
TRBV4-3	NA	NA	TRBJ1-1	TGCGCCAGCAGCCTAGACAGATACAACACTGAAGCTTTCTTT	CASSLDRYNTEAFF
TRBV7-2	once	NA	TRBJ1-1	TGTGCCAGCAGCTTAATCTACGGCAGGGAAGCTTTCTTT	CASSLIYGREAFF
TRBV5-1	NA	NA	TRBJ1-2	TGCGCCAGCAGCTTTTCAGGGACCCTATCCGGCTACACCTTC	CASSFSGTLSGYTF
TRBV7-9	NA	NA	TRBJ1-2	TGTGCCAGCAGCTCTGAGAGCGGTCGGACGAACTATGGCTACACCTTC	CASSSESGRTNYGYTF
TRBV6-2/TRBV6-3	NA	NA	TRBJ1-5	TGTGCCAGCAGTTACGGAACAGTCAGTCAGCCCCAGCATTTT	CASSYGTVSQPQHF
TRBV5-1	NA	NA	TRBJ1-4	TGCGCCAGCAGCCAAAAACAGCTAGGTCGGGAAAAACTGTTTTTT	CASSQKQLGREKLFF
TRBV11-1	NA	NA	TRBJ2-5	TGTGCCAGCAGCCCGACGGGTTTCGAGACCCAGTACTTC	CASSPTGFETQYF
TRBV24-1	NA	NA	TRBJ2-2	TGTGTCACCAGTGCCTGGGGTAGCACCGGGGAGCTGTTTTTT	CVTSAWGSTGELFF
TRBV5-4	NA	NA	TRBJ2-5	TGTGCCAGCAGCTTAGGGCAGCAAGAGACCCAGTACTTC	CASSLGQQETQYF
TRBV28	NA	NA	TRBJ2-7	TGTGCCAGCAGTCCGCGGAGGGGCGCGACTGGGAACGAGCAGTACTTC	CASSPRRGATGNEQYF
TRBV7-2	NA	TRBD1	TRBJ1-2	TGTGCCAGCAGCTGGACAGGCGACGGGTTTGGCTACACCTTC	CASSWTGDGFGYTF
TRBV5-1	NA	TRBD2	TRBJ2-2	TGCGCCAGCAGCTCGGGACTAGCGGGGGCCTTGAACACCGGGGAGCTGTTTTTT	CASSSGLAGALNTGELFF
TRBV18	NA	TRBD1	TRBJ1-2	TGTGCCAGCTCACCCCGGACAGGGGGGAACTATGGCTACACCTTC	CASSPRTGGNYGYTF
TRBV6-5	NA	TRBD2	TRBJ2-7	TGTGCCGTCCGGCGGGGGGCCTCCGTGGGGGAGCAGTACTTC	CAVRRGASVGEQYF
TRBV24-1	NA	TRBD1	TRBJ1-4	TGTGCCACCAGTGACCCAGGACAGGGGGAAGTCCATGAAAAACTGTTTTTT	CATSDPGQGEVHEKLFF
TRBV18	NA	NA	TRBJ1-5	TGTGCCAGCTCACCTCCTAATCAGCCCCAGCATTTT	CASSPPNQPQHF